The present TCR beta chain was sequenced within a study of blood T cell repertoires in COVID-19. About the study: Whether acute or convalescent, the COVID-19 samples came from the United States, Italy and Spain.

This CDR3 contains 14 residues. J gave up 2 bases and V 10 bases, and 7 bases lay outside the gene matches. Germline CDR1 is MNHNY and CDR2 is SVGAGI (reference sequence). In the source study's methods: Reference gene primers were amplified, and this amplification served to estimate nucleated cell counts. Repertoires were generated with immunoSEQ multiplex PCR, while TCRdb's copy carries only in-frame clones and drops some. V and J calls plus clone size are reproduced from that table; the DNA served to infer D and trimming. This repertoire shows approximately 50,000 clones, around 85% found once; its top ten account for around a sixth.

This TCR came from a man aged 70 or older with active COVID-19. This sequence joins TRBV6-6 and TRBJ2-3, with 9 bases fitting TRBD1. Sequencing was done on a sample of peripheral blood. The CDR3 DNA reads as TGTGCCACCTCCGGGACAGGGACCACAGATACGCAGTATTTT. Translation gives CATSGTGTTDTQYF.